This passage covers 16 T cell receptor beta chains from one sample sequenced in a study of memory B cells and T cells in multiple sclerosis. No antigen has been identified for these receptors. CFSE-dim autoproliferating and CFSE-high non-proliferating T cells from unstimulated culture were sequenced separately. Pooled replicate wells came from 5x10^7 CFSE-labeled PBMCs cultured roughly seven days without stimulus. Profiled with immunoSEQ multiplex PCR; TCRdb holds only in-frame clones, not every one. The sample shows about 12,000 clones, roughly 81% of them seen only once. Sequenced: PBMCs from blood kept in culture. These receptors were taken from a human donor with multiple sclerosis.

The chain couples TRBV30 to TRBJ1-2, with a weak D call TRBD1 (5 bases). Germline V CDR1 and CDR2: GTSNPN, SVGIG (reference sequence). The V end was cut by 3 bases, the J end by 7 bases, with 15 bases between. This CDR3 region has 13 residues. CDR3 DNA: TGTGCCTGGAGGTGGGGCAGGGAATCTGGCTACACCTTC. This sequence encodes CAWRWGRESGYTF.

CDR3 region: CAWSVSANTEAFF. CDR3 bases: TGTGCCTGGAGTGTATCGGCGAACACTGAAGCTTTCTTT. This chain uses TRBV30 with TRBJ1-1; no reliable D call. The CDR3 has 13 residues. Looked up from germline, CDR1 is GTSNPN and CDR2 is SVGIG (reference sequence). Deletions cut 0 bases from V and 1 base from J, with 6 bases between.

This chain connects TRBV27 to TRBJ2-7; 8 nucleotides align to TRBD2. Trimming cost V 8 bases and J 0 bases; bases outside gene matches: 3. This CDR3 has 13 amino acids. Germline CDR1 MNHEY, CDR2 SMNVEV (reference sequence). CDR3 in amino acids: CASLRGGSYEQYF. In DNA form, the CDR3 reads TGTGCCAGCCTCCGGGGGGGCTCCTACGAGCAGTACTTC.

This chain's CDR3 is CASSYRGPTSPLHF. The DNA of the CDR3 is TGTGCCAGCAGTTACAGGGGACCCACTTCACCCCTCCACTTT. The V gene is TRBV5-8, the J gene TRBJ1-6, with 7 bases that match TRBD1. This CDR3 is built from 14 residues. Germline V gives CDR1 SGHTS, CDR2 YDEGEE. Unmatched junction bases numbered 8, after V lost 5 bases and J lost 9 bases. Full variable domain (rest looked up from reference TRBV5-8 and TRBJ1-6): EAGVTQSPTHLIKTRGQQATLRCSPISGHTSVYWYQQALGLGLQFLLWYDEGEERNRGNFPPRFSGRQFPNYSSELNVNALELEDSALYLCASSYRGPTSPLHFGNGTRLTVT.

This chain links TRBV18 with TRBJ2-1; 11 bases agree with TRBD2. Germline V gene sequence: CDR1 KGHSH, CDR2 LQKENI. This CDR3 has 17 residues. With V trimmed by 6 bases and J by 15 bases, 22 bases remained unmatched. The CDR3: CASSTLALLAGDGDSFF. CDR3 sequence (DNA): TGTGCCAGCTCCACCCTTGCACTACTAGCGGGAGACGGGGATTCGTTCTTC. Combining the CDR3 with reference TRBV18 and TRBJ2-1 gives the whole variable domain NAGVMQNPRHLVRRRGQEARLRCSPMKGHSHVYWYRQLPEEGLKFMVYLQKENIIDESGMPKERFSAEFPKEGPSILRIQQVVRGDSAAYFCASSTLALLAGDGDSFFGPGTRLTVL.

The CDR3 DNA sequence: TGCGCCAGCAGCTCTACGTGGGGACAGGGTGAAGCTTTCTTT. Translation: CASSSTWGQGEAFF. The chain joins TRBV5-1 to TRBJ1-1, with 9 bases that match TRBD1. Germline V gene sequence: CDR1 SGHRS, CDR2 YFSETQ. V was pared by 3 bases and J by 7 bases, with 7 bases of the junction left unmatched. The CDR3 is made up of 14 amino acids. Based on the CDR3 plus reference TRBV5-1 and TRBJ1-1, the full variable domain is KAGVTQTPRYLIKTRGQQVTLSCSPISGHRSVSWYQQTPGQGLQFLFEYFSETQRNKGNFPGRFSGRQFSNSRSEMNVSTLELGDSALYLCASSSTWGQGEAFFGQGTRLTVV.

The chain combines TRBV5-1 with TRBJ2-5, with no clear D. Germline lookup yields CDR1 SGHRS and CDR2 YFSETQ. Between the trimmed V and J ends, which lost 0 bases and 4 bases, there was a span of 13 bases. This CDR3 region has 15 residues. Here the CDR3 reads CASSLEALWRETQYF. In DNA form, the CDR3 reads TGCGCCAGCAGCTTGGAGGCCCTCTGGCGAGAGACCCAGTACTTC.

CDR3 nucleotide sequence: TGCGCCAGCAGCTTGGCCGGGCAGGGACGCTCAACGTCTTTCTTT. It yields the protein CASSLAGQGRSTSFF. The chain couples TRBV5-1 to TRBJ1-1; perhaps TRBD1 as D (5 bases). Trimming removed 0 bases at V and 12 bases at J, with 21 bases between. Germline lookup yields CDR1 SGHRS and CDR2 YFSETQ. The length of the CDR3 is 15 residues.

This chain connects TRBV11-3 to TRBJ1-1; 7 nucleotides agree with TRBD1. Losses at the gene ends were 10 bases for V and 4 bases for J; bases not matched to a gene: 15. Germline V lookup: CDR1 SGHNT, CDR2 YENEEA. The length of the CDR3 is 15 residues. The CDR3 protein is CATRGQGGEGTEAFF. The CDR3 region has the DNA TGTGCCACAAGGGGTCAGGGGGGAGAGGGCACTGAAGCTTTCTTT.

This clone was picked up one time. The chain joins TRBV11-2 to TRBJ1-6; no reliable D call. V lost 1 base and J lost 6, with 13 bases in between. From germline, CDR1 is SGHAT and CDR2 FQNNGV. The CDR3 runs 16 residues. CDR3 sequence reads: CASSLGGYGINSPLHF. The CDR3 nucleotides are TGTGCCAGCAGCTTAGGTGGATATGGCATTAATTCACCCCTCCACTTT.

The rearrangement links TRBV25-1 to TRBJ1-6; unclear D gene. The CDR3 runs to 13 residues. The ends were cut back, 5 bases at V and 8 bases at J, with 10 bases in the middle. Per the germline V gene, CDR1 is MGHDK and CDR2 is SYGVNS. The CDR3 DNA sequence: TGTGCCAGCAGTCCAAGGACGGATTCACCCCTCCACTTT. Its protein product is CASSPRTDSPLHF.

The rearrangement joins TRBV2 to TRBJ1-5; no definite D call. The CDR3 is 13 amino acids. CDR1 is SNHLY and CDR2 is FYNNEI in the germline V gene. The V end lost 4 bases, the J end lost 7 bases, and 11 bases lay between the germline ends. In DNA form, the CDR3 reads TGTGCCAGCAGTGGGGGTCGGCACCAGCCCCAGCATTTT. Translated: CASSGGRHQPQHF.

The CDR3 coding sequence is TGTGCCAGCAGGTCTACTAGCGGGCAGACCGGGGAGCTGTTTTTT. Amino acid sequence: CASRSTSGQTGELFF. The rearrangement links TRBV4-2 to TRBJ2-2; 9 nucleotides line up with TRBD2. J was trimmed by 5 bases and V by 6 bases; bases with no gene match: 7. There are 15 residues in the CDR3. Per the germline V gene, CDR1 is LGHNA and CDR2 is YNFKEQ.

The chain carries TRBV4-1 and TRBJ1-4; tentative D call: TRBD1 (5 bases). V shed 2 bases and J shed 8 bases, with 15 bases lying between them. Germline V lookup: CDR1 MGHRA, CDR2 YSYEKL. CDR3 length: 15 amino acids. In DNA form, the CDR3 reads TGCGCCAGCAGCCAAACCGGGACTTCCCTGGAAAAACTGTTTTTT. It is translated as CASSQTGTSLEKLFF.

J is TRBJ1-1 and V is TRBV11-3; unclear D gene. The V end was cut by 1 base, the J end by 0 bases, with 3 bases between. Germline V gene data show CDR1 as SGHNT and CDR2 as YENEEA. This CDR3 comprises 13 residues. The DNA of the CDR3 is TGTGCCAGCAGCTTAGGGATGAACACTGAAGCTTTCTTT. It codes for CASSLGMNTEAFF.

The gene calls are TRBV29-1 and TRBJ2-2; 9 nucleotides align to TRBD2. From germline, CDR1 is SQVTM and CDR2 ANQGSEA. V lost 5 bases and J lost 0; bases outside the gene matches: 4. This CDR3 comprises 15 residues. The CDR3 DNA reads TGCAGCGTTATCGCTAGCGGGGCGAACACCGGGGAGCTGTTTTTT. Translation: CSVIASGANTGELFF.